One sample yielded the 24 T cell receptor beta chains listed below, sequenced in a study of T cells in Graves' hyperthyroidism and ophthalmopathy. RNA transcripts yielded amplified TCR beta CDR3 regions. The primer set for the first-round RT-PCR of the TCR CDR3 was HTBI. TCRdb independently ran MiXCR on the multiplex PCR reads; one entry per CDR3 protein. The top ten clones hold around 50% of a sample with about 460,000 distinct CDR3 sequences, approximately 23% of them seen once. What was sequenced was blood. The origin of the receptors is a woman between 65 and 79 years old with Graves' ophthalmopathy.

This chain joins TRBV4-2 and TRBJ2-1, with 8 bases aligning to TRBD2. CDR3 length equals 15 residues. CDR1 is LGHNA, CDR2 YNFKEQ, per germline. The trim removed 7 bases at V and 3 bases at J, leaving 8 bases unmatched. The CDR3 region is CASTYEAGGYNEQFF. CDR3 nucleotides: TGTGCCAGCACCTATGAGGCGGGAGGCTACAATGAGCAGTTCTTC.

This clonotype has only a few counts. The rearrangement joins TRBV7-3 to TRBJ2-1, with 13 bases fitting TRBD2. The ends lost 4 bases at V and 7 bases at J; junction bases unmatched: 16. The germline gives CDR1 SGHTA, CDR2 FQGTGA. The CDR3 has 19 amino acids. The DNA for the CDR3 is TGTGCCAGCAGCTCACTCGCCCCACGGACTAGCGGGAGAGGTAATGAGCAGTTCTTC. This codes for CASSSLAPRTSGRGNEQFF.

At least ten counts were recorded for this clonotype. The chain carries TRBV30 and TRBJ2-1; 7 positions agree with TRBD2. The length of the CDR3 is 15 residues. J lost 0 bases, V lost 0 bases, and 2 bases had no gene match. Looked up from germline, CDR1 is GTSNPN and CDR2 is SVGIG (reference sequence). The CDR3 bases are TGTGCCTGGAGTGTACGACTAGCCTCCTACAATGAGCAGTTCTTC. Translating it yields CAWSVRLASYNEQFF. Based on the CDR3 plus reference TRBV30 and TRBJ2-1, the full variable domain is SQTIHQWPATLVQPVGSPLSLECTVEGTSNPNLYWYRQAAGRGLQLLFYSVGIGQISSEVPQNLSASRPQDRQFILSSKKLLLSDSGFYLCAWSVRLASYNEQFFGPGTRLTVL.

This clonotype was recorded at least ten times. V usage is TRBV28 and J usage is TRBJ1-2; D might be TRBD1 (6 bases). V was shortened by 1 base and J by 7 bases, with 13 bases between the two germline ends. The CDR3 sequence is 14 residues long. Germline V lookup: CDR1 MDHEN, CDR2 SYDVKM. CDR3 bases: TGTGCCAGCAGTTTATCTGGGGGGCGGGGTGGCTACACCTTC. It translates to CASSLSGGRGGYTF.

The table lists this clonotype with many counts. This chain uses TRBV2 with TRBJ2-1; either TRBD1 or TRBD2 may fit D (5 bases each). The CDR3 has 15 amino acids. The germline CDR1 and CDR2 sequences are SNHLY and FYNNEI. The V end lost 8 bases, the J end lost 9 bases, and 23 bases lay between the germline ends. The CDR3 DNA reads TGTGCCAGCGGGCCGGGGCCCCTTGCGAGGGCTGAGCAGTTCTTC. Translating it yields CASGPGPLARAEQFF. The full variable domain, with the rest looked up from reference TRBV2 and TRBJ2-1, is EPEVTQTPSHQVTQMGQEVILRCVPISNHLYFYWYRQILGQKVEFLVSFYNNEISEKSEIFDDQFSVERPDGSNFTLKIRSTKLEDSAMYFCASGPGPLARAEQFFGPGTRLTVL.

On this clonotype: It may be a read error: a sequence one base away is much more abundant. Since no conserved phenylalanine or tryptophan closes the CDR3, a read error is the likely cause. V usage is TRBV2 and J usage is TRBJ1-1, with D uncertain. The length of the CDR3 is 11 residues. CDR1 SNHLY and CDR2 FYNNEI come from the germline V gene. The V and J ends lost 8 bases and 4 bases respectively, with 8 bases between them. CDR3 amino acids: CASSRFTEAFL. In DNA form, the CDR3 reads TGTGCCAGCTCCCGGTTCACTGAAGCTTTCCTT.

This clonotype was observed a handful of times. The CDR3: CASSPPPRGIYEQYF. CDR3 nucleotides: TGTGCCAGCAGTCCCCCCCCCCGGGGGATCTACGAGCAGTACTTC. The V and J genes are TRBV6-1 and TRBJ2-7, with D possibly TRBD2 on 6 matching bases. The CDR3 totals 15 residues. Per germline, CDR1 MNHNS and CDR2 SASEGT. V was trimmed by 5 bases and J by 3 bases, leaving 17 bases between them.

This clonotype was detected a few times. This rearrangement joins TRBV12-5 to TRBJ2-1; 11 nucleotides match TRBD2. The ends lost 6 bases at V and 9 bases at J; junction bases unmatched: 4. CDR3 size: 13 residues. CDR1 and CDR2 from the germline V gene are LGHNT and FRNRAP. The CDR3 DNA follows: TGTGCTAGTGGCTCTAGCGGGAGGCTTGAGCAGTTCTTC. Protein: CASGSSGRLEQFF.

V usage is TRBV30 and J usage is TRBJ2-4; D remains unclear. The CDR3 covers 13 residues. Germline V lookup: CDR1 GTSNPN, CDR2 SVGIG (reference sequence). The germline V and J ends were trimmed by 0 bases and 9 bases, with 12 bases remaining between them. DNA for the CDR3: TGTGCCTGGAGTGTACAAGGAGCGAGCATTCAGTACTTC. It translates to CAWSVQGASIQYF.

CDR3 sequence (DNA): TGTGCCTGGAGTCTTGGCGGTTCGTCTCGCACCGGGGAGCTGTTTTTT. It translates to CAWSLGGSSRTGELFF. The V gene is TRBV30, the J gene TRBJ2-2; D gene uncertain. The CDR3 contains 16 residues. The V and J ends lost 2 bases and 4 bases respectively, with 17 bases between them. From germline, CDR1 is GTSNPN and CDR2 SVGIG (reference sequence).

This chain joins TRBV5-1 and TRBJ2-7; 9 bases are a match to TRBD2. The CDR3 loop spans 17 amino acids. The V gene end was trimmed by 0 bases and the J gene end by 3 bases; junction bases not matched to a gene: 10. Per the germline V gene, CDR1 is SGHRS and CDR2 is YFSETQ. The CDR3 region is CASSLALLAGKNYEQYF. The DNA of the CDR3 is TGCGCCAGCAGCTTGGCTCTACTAGCGGGCAAAAACTACGAGCAGTACTTC.

The chain is built from TRBV28 and TRBJ2-1; D gene unclear. This CDR3 has 16 residues. Trimming took off 5 bases at V and 6 bases at J, with 20 bases between the two ends. Germline V gives CDR1 MDHEN, CDR2 SYDVKM. Written as DNA, the CDR3 is TGTGCCAGCAGTCCGCCCCTTCCGTTGGCCCGCAATGAGCAGTTCTTC. Protein: CASSPPLPLARNEQFF.

Notes on this clonotype: Given the absence of the conserved phenylalanine or tryptophan at the CDR3 end, a read error is likely. The gene calls are TRBV6-4 and TRBJ2-2; 7 positions agree with TRBD2. The CDR3 spans 14 residues. The V and J ends lost 4 bases and 9 bases, in that order; junction bases with no gene match: 8. CDR1 and CDR2 from the germline V gene are MRHNA and SNTAGT. The CDR3 here is CASSARGGNRELFL. The DNA for the CDR3 is TGTGCCAGCAGTGCCCGGGGAGGGAACCGGGAGCTGTTTCTT.

The chain is built from TRBV3-1 and TRBJ1-1, with D tentatively TRBD1 (5 bases). V was pared by 3 bases and J by 5 bases, with 16 bases between. The germline gives CDR1 LGHDT, CDR2 YNNKEL (reference sequence). The CDR3 length is 15 residues. The CDR3 sequence: CASSQSGRVSTEAFF. The DNA of the CDR3 is TGTGCCAGCAGCCAGTCAGGCAGGGTGTCGACTGAAGCTTTCTTT.

This chain connects TRBV5-1 to TRBJ2-7; 7 bases fit TRBD1. This CDR3 is built from 14 residues. Germline V CDR1 and CDR2: SGHRS, YFSETQ. Trimming at V came to 0 bases and at J to 6 bases, leaving 6 bases not matched to a gene. CDR3 in DNA: TGCGCCAGCAGCTTGGGACAGGGAACCGGCGAGCAGTACTTC. It encodes CASSLGQGTGEQYF. Supplemented by reference TRBV5-1 and TRBJ2-7, the full variable domain reads KAGVTQTPRYLIKTRGQQVTLSCSPISGHRSVSWYQQTPGQGLQFLFEYFSETQRNKGNFPGRFSGRQFSNSRSEMNVSTLELGDSALYLCASSLGQGTGEQYFGPGTRLTVT.

The chain employs TRBV12-3 or TRBV12-4 and TRBJ2-7; possibly TRBD1 for D (5 bases). CDR3 length: 12 amino acids. The germline V and J ends were trimmed by 1 base and 6 bases, with 7 bases remaining between them. In nucleotides, the CDR3 is TGTGCCAGCAGTTTAGGCAGGGCCGAGCAGTACTTC. Its translation: CASSLGRAEQYF.

This chain uses TRBV20-1 with TRBJ1-2; no clear D gene. V was shortened by 1 base and J by 6 bases, with 3 bases between the two germline ends. Germline CDR1 and CDR2: DFQATT and SNEGSKA (reference sequence). This CDR3 has 10 residues. CDR3 amino acids: CSARADGYTF. For the CDR3, the DNA is TGCAGTGCTAGAGCCGATGGCTACACCTTC.

CDR3 sequence reads: CASSQGRGTMNTEAFF. The CDR3 DNA reads TGTGCCAGCAGCCAAGGCAGGGGGACAATGAACACTGAAGCTTTCTTT. The chain employs TRBV14 and TRBJ1-1; 7 bases are shared with TRBD1. The V and J ends lost 1 base and 0 bases, in that order; junction bases with no gene match: 5. This CDR3 region has 16 residues. Germline V lookup: CDR1 SGHDN, CDR2 FVKESK.

The chain combines TRBV5-4 with TRBJ2-5; TRBD2 matches at 9 bases. V shed 3 bases, J shed 2 bases, and the junction held 5 bases outside the gene matches. The CDR3 is 15 residues long. The V gene's germline CDR1 is SGHNT and CDR2 YYREEE (reference sequence). The CDR3, as DNA: TGTGCCAGCAGCTCCCCGACTAGCGGACAAGAGACCCAGTACTTC. Translation gives CASSSPTSGQETQYF.

Ten or more counts support this clonotype. The V call is TRBV7-6, the J call TRBJ2-2; D gene unclear. CDR1 and CDR2 (germline): SGHVS, FNYEAQ. V lost 5 bases to trimming and J lost 1 base, with 8 bases between them. There are 14 residues in the CDR3. The CDR3 region has the DNA TGTGCCAGCAGCCCAAGGATGAACACCGGGGAGCTGTTTTTT. Amino acid sequence: CASSPRMNTGELFF.

J is TRBJ2-1 and V is TRBV9, with 11 bases matching TRBD2. The V gene's germline CDR1 is SGDLS and CDR2 YYNGEE. V was pared by 4 bases and J by 5 bases, with 5 bases of the junction left unmatched. The CDR3 extends over 15 amino acids. The CDR3 sequence is CASSNRLAGHNEQFF. DNA for the CDR3: TGTGCCAGCAGCAACCGACTAGCGGGGCACAATGAGCAGTTCTTC.

In its sample, this clonotype was seen a few times. The V and J genes are TRBV6-5 and TRBJ2-2, with TRBD1 matching over 9 bases. Trimming at V came to 4 bases and at J to 1 base, leaving 4 bases not matched to a gene. Germline lookup yields CDR1 MNHEY and CDR2 SVGAGI. This CDR3 comprises 16 residues. DNA of the CDR3: TGTGCCAGCAGTTTGACAGGGGGTAGGAACACCGGGGAGCTGTTTTTT. It is translated as CASSLTGGRNTGELFF.

This clonotype was counted many times. V is TRBV25-1 and J is TRBJ1-1, with D possibly TRBD1 on 6 matching bases. Germline-derived CDR1 and CDR2 are MGHDK and SYGVNS. Trimming stripped 1 base from V and 7 bases from J, with 13 bases between. CDR3 size: 14 residues. The CDR3 is CASSESLQGNEAFF. CDR3 bases: TGTGCCAGCAGTGAATCTCTTCAGGGGAATGAAGCTTTCTTT.

This chain links TRBV6-1 with TRBJ2-7, with TRBD1 matching 8 bases. The CDR3 has 14 amino acids. CDR1 and CDR2 from the germline V gene are MNHNS and SASEGT. J was trimmed by 4 bases and V by 8 bases; bases with no gene match: 10. This CDR3 reads CASRNPGGRYEQYF. DNA of the CDR3: TGTGCCAGCCGCAATCCAGGGGGCAGGTACGAGCAGTACTTC.